This passage covers 32 T cell receptor beta chains from one sample sequenced in a study of blood T cells in healthy people across ages. Through a sample-barcoded 5' primer and a J-beta primer mix, a second PCR was run for about 6 to 11 cycles. TCRdb called the 5' RACE reads again in MiXCR, with one record for every CDR3 protein. The profile shows 650,000 to 700,000 distinct CDR3 sequences, 32% of them singletons. Material for sequencing was blood. The receptors come from a woman older than 75 in good health.

This clonotype was found many times. The rearrangement joins TRBV5-1 to TRBJ2-5; the D is unclear. The CDR3 is 15 residues long. Germline-derived CDR1 and CDR2 are SGHRS and YFSETQ. V lost 0 bases and J 2 bases, leaving 11 bases between the germline ends. Here the CDR3 DNA reads TGCGCCAGCAGCTTGGTAGCCAAACGGCAAGAGACCCAGTACTTC. Translated, it gives CASSLVAKRQETQYF.

For this clonotype: A much larger clone sits a single nucleotide away, making a read error possible. The rearrangement links TRBV11-3 to TRBJ2-3; unclear D gene. V dropped 5 bases and J dropped 0 bases, with 15 bases sitting between them. The germline V gene has CDR1 SGHNT and CDR2 YENEEA. The CDR3 is made up of 16 amino acids. The CDR3 sequence is CASSRRGGFSTDTQYF. Here the CDR3 DNA reads TGTGCCAGCAGCCGCCGCGGCGGCTTCAGCACAGATACGCAGTATTTT. Together with reference TRBV11-3 and TRBJ2-3, the CDR3 gives the full variable domain: EAGVVQSPRYKIIEKKQPVAFWCNPISGHNTLYWYLQNLGQGPELLIRYENEEAVDDSQLPKDRFSAERLKGVDSTLKIQPAELGDSAVYLCASSRRGGFSTDTQYFGPGTRLTVL.

In the case of this clonotype: Germline is not matched at one junction end, which may reflect a read error. This chain links TRBV27 with TRBJ1-2, with TRBD1 matching over 7 bases. Looked up from germline, CDR1 is MNHEY and CDR2 is SMNVEV (reference sequence). CDR3 length equals 16 residues. The CDR3 sequence: CAGRRLADRILYGYTF. CDR3 nucleotides: TGTGCCGGCAGACGCCTCGCGGACAGGATTCTCTATGGCTACACCTTC.

Concerning this clonotype itself: The junction and the germline gene differ at one end; a read error may be behind it. This chain connects TRBV2 to TRBJ1-5, with D hard to call. This CDR3 is 13 amino acids long. The germline gives CDR1 SNHLY, CDR2 FYNNEI. The CDR3 DNA sequence: TGTGCCAGCAGTGAAGAAAGCAATCAGCCCCGGCATTTT. Protein sequence: CASSEESNQPRHF.

This clonotype was observed at least ten times. The V gene is TRBV29-1, the J gene TRBJ2-1; TRBD2 agrees at 8 bases. This CDR3 has 14 residues. The V gene's germline CDR1 is SQVTM and CDR2 ANQGSEA. V trimming: 6 bases; J trimming: 4 bases; junction bases outside the gene matches: 8. This CDR3 reads CSVGGGPKYNEQFF. For the CDR3, the DNA is TGCAGCGTCGGCGGGGGGCCTAAATACAATGAGCAGTTCTTC.

This clonotype was picked up many times. The chain combines TRBV29-1 with TRBJ2-7; no definite D call. Trimming cost V 4 bases and J 0 bases, with 7 bases left between them. CDR3 length equals 12 residues. CDR1 is SQVTM and CDR2 is ANQGSEA in the germline V gene. CDR3 in DNA: TGCAGCGTTGTAGTAACCTCCTACGAGCAGTACTTC. Translated, it gives CSVVVTSYEQYF.

The rearrangement uses TRBV27 and TRBJ2-7; 9 bases align to TRBD1. CDR3 length: 14 amino acids. V lost 6 bases and J lost 5; bases outside the gene matches: 8. Germline V lookup: CDR1 MNHEY, CDR2 SMNVEV (reference sequence). The CDR3 DNA reads TGTGCCAGCAGCCTGACAGGGGGTTACCACGAGCAGTACTTC. Amino acids: CASSLTGGYHEQYF.

At least ten counts were recorded for this clonotype. The rearrangement uses TRBV10-3 and TRBJ2-1; 12 nucleotides line up with TRBD2. V lost 6 bases, J lost 6 bases, and 3 bases stayed unmatched. Germline V gene data show CDR1 as ENHRY and CDR2 as SYGVKD. The CDR3 contains 14 residues. CDR3 in amino acids: CAIRASGGANEQFF. As DNA, the CDR3 is TGTGCCATCAGGGCTAGCGGGGGGGCCAATGAGCAGTTCTTC.

The rearrangement joins TRBV4-3 to TRBJ1-1; D not resolved. Per the germline V gene, CDR1 is LGHNA and CDR2 is YSLEER. CDR3 length equals 14 residues. Trimming cost V 0 bases and J 1 base, with 6 bases left between them. CDR3 loop: CASSQDFRNTEAFF. The CDR3 bases are TGCGCCAGCAGCCAAGATTTCAGGAACACTGAAGCTTTCTTT.

This clonotype showed up many times. The chain recombines TRBV4-3 with TRBJ2-7, with 8 bases that match TRBD2. The length of the CDR3 is 22 residues. Germline CDR1 reads LGHNA; CDR2 reads YSLEER. J gave up 3 bases and V 1 base, and 26 bases lay outside the gene matches. For the CDR3, the DNA is TGCGCCAGCAGCCAAGGCCTAGGGCGCGGGGGGCGTGTAGATGAGAAGCACTACGAGCAGTACTTC. Residues: CASSQGLGRGGRVDEKHYEQYF.

This clonotype has just a few counts. A single base separates this from a much larger clone, so it may be a read error. The chain combines TRBV6-2 or TRBV6-3 with TRBJ2-1, with D perhaps matching TRBD1 (6 bases). The CDR3 runs to 11 residues. From germline, CDR1 is MNHEY and CDR2 SVGEGT. CDR3 sequence: CASSYSQGQLF. DNA of the CDR3: TGTGCCAGCAGTTACTCTCAGGGGCAGCTCTTC.

This clonotype was observed a few times. The chain is built from TRBV6-2 or TRBV6-3 and TRBJ2-3; TRBD2 matches 7 bases. The CDR3 is made up of 15 amino acids. V lost 5 bases and J lost 0; bases outside the gene matches: 5. Germline CDR1 MNHEY, CDR2 SVGEGT. For the CDR3, the DNA is TGTGCCAGCAGTCCACTAGCGACCAGCACAGATACGCAGTATTTT. Translated: CASSPLATSTDTQYF.

This clonotype was counted at least ten times. This chain uses TRBV29-1 with TRBJ2-7; D might be TRBD1 (5 bases). Germline CDR1 reads SQVTM; CDR2 reads ANQGSEA. This CDR3 region has 12 residues. V lost 5 bases, J lost 1 base, and 9 bases lay in between. CDR3 region: CSVSRTSYEQYF. CDR3 sequence (DNA): TGCAGCGTTAGCAGGACATCCTACGAGCAGTACTTC.

This clonotype came up many times. In DNA form, the CDR3 reads TGTGCCAGCAGCTTAGTCCTAGCGGGGGGGCCGACGCAAGAGACCCAGTACTTC. Translated, it gives CASSLVLAGGPTQETQYF. The V gene is TRBV7-2, the J gene TRBJ2-5; the match to TRBD2 covers 12 bases. The CDR3 loop spans 18 amino acids. V trimming: 1 base; J trimming: 2 bases; junction bases outside the gene matches: 8. Germline assignment: CDR1 SGHTA and CDR2 FQGNSA.

This clonotype was observed once. The CDR3: CSAPGSRFGSTF. The CDR3 DNA follows: TGCAGTGCTCCGGGCAGCCGATTCGGCAGCACCTTC. The chain combines TRBV20-1 with TRBJ1-2; D not certain. In germline, CDR1 is DFQATT, CDR2 SNEGSKA (reference sequence). The CDR3 contains 12 residues. V was cut by 5 bases and J by 13 bases, with 20 bases left in between.

This clonotype has just a few counts. The chain has TRBV18 and TRBJ1-1; possibly TRBD1 for D (5 bases). CDR1 KGHSH and CDR2 LQKENI come from the germline V gene. The CDR3 runs 14 residues. The V and J ends lost 4 bases and 0 bases respectively, with 9 bases between them. In nucleotides, the CDR3 is TGTGCCAGCTCACAGGGGACTCTGAACACTGAAGCTTTCTTT. The encoded protein is CASSQGTLNTEAFF.

There are many counts of this clonotype. The chain couples TRBV29-1 to TRBJ2-1, with D unclear. Germline assignment: CDR1 SQVTM and CDR2 ANQGSEA. The CDR3 is 14 residues long. Trimming shortened V by 5 bases and J by 0 bases, and 11 bases separated the two germline ends. The CDR3 reads CSVNGVSSYNEQFF. In DNA, the CDR3 is TGCAGCGTTAATGGGGTGAGCTCCTACAATGAGCAGTTCTTC.

The J gene is TRBJ1-6, the V gene TRBV6-5, with 7 bases lining up with TRBD1. V trimming: 0 bases; J trimming: 10 bases; junction bases outside the gene matches: 3. CDR1 is MNHEY, CDR2 SVGAGI, per germline. CDR3 length: 14 residues. For the CDR3, the DNA is TGTGCCAGCAGTTACTCAGGGGGCGAATCACCCCTCCACTTT. As protein: CASSYSGGESPLHF.

This clonotype was found many times. The rearrangement links TRBV5-6 to TRBJ2-1; the match to TRBD2 covers 10 bases. Germline-derived CDR1 and CDR2 are SGHDT and YYEEEE. Losses at the gene ends were 4 bases for V and 4 bases for J; bases not matched to a gene: 5. The length of the CDR3 is 15 residues. The DNA for the CDR3 is TGTGCCAGCAGCGCACTAGCGGGGCTGTACAATGAGCAGTTCTTC. This codes for CASSALAGLYNEQFF.

This sequence joins TRBV20-1 and TRBJ2-1, with 15 bases fitting TRBD2. Trimming took 5 bases from V and 9 from J; bases not matched to a gene: 11. Germline CDR1 is DFQATT and CDR2 is SNEGSKA (reference sequence). This CDR3 contains 16 residues. Here the CDR3 reads CSAGGLAGGRGFEQFF. As DNA, the CDR3 is TGCAGTGCTGGGGGACTAGCGGGGGGCCGAGGGTTTGAGCAGTTCTTC.

The chain uses TRBV6-6 and TRBJ1-1, with D maybe TRBD1 (6 bases). The CDR3 consists of 12 residues. Trimming shortened V by 5 bases and J by 10 bases, and 14 bases separated the two germline ends. Germline V lookup: CDR1 MNHNY, CDR2 SVGAGI (reference sequence). CDR3 coding DNA: TGTGCCAGCAGTGTGTACAGGGATCGAGCTTTCTTT. Encoded protein: CASSVYRDRAFF.

This clonotype has only a few counts. The gene calls are TRBV5-1 and TRBJ2-3; D may match TRBD1 or TRBD2 (6 bases each). Looked up from germline, CDR1 is SGHRS and CDR2 is YFSETQ. V gave up 4 bases and J gave up 2 bases, with 17 bases separating them. This CDR3 has 16 amino acids. CDR3 sequence reads: CASSETTGGTTDTQYF. In DNA form, the CDR3 reads TGCGCCAGCAGCGAAACGACAGGAGGGACCACAGATACGCAGTATTTT.

This clonotype has only one observation. This chain joins TRBV5-1 and TRBJ1-3; D is unclear. Germline CDR1 and CDR2: SGHRS and YFSETQ. The ends were cut back, 4 bases at V and 2 bases at J, with 13 bases in the middle. This CDR3 has 15 amino acids. The CDR3 sequence is CASSLDLVAGNTIYF. Here the CDR3 DNA reads TGCGCCAGCAGCCTGGATCTGGTGGCTGGAAACACCATATATTTT.

As concerns this clonotype: A read error is possible here, since a much larger clone lies one base away. This chain uses TRBV19 with TRBJ2-7; 9 positions agree with TRBD1. Per the germline V gene, CDR1 is LNHDA and CDR2 is SQIVND (reference sequence). The length of the CDR3 is 15 residues. The trim removed 3 bases at V and 8 bases at J, leaving 11 bases unmatched. CDR3 bases: TGTGCCAGTAGTATCGTCGGGACAGGGATATACAAGCAGTACTTC. Protein sequence: CASSIVGTGIYKQYF.

V and J are TRBV7-6 and TRBJ1-3; no definite D call. This CDR3 is 13 amino acids long. The V gene lost 2 bases and the J gene lost 7 bases, with 9 bases spanning the gap. Germline assignment: CDR1 SGHVS and CDR2 FNYEAQ. CDR3 bases: TGTGCCAGCAGCTTATCGGGGTTCAACACCATATATTTT. As protein: CASSLSGFNTIYF.

The rearrangement joins TRBV27 to TRBJ2-3, with D possibly TRBD2 on 6 matching bases. The V end was cut by 7 bases, the J end by 2 bases, with 22 bases between. Germline CDR1 and CDR2: MNHEY and SMNVEV (reference sequence). CDR3 size: 17 residues. DNA of the CDR3: TGTGCCAGCATCCCCCTCCGGGGTAGCGGAAACACAGATACGCAGTATTTT. Its translation is CASIPLRGSGNTDTQYF.

Ten or more counts support this clonotype. This chain joins TRBV7-2 and TRBJ2-3; D call uncertain. V lost 3 bases, J lost 0 bases, and 10 bases lay in between. CDR3 length equals 15 residues. The V gene's germline CDR1 is SGHTA and CDR2 FQGNSA. Written as DNA, the CDR3 is TGTGCCAGCAGCTTCGGACGGGCTAGCACAGATACGCAGTATTTT. Residues: CASSFGRASTDTQYF.

This clonotype was picked up many times. The chain joins TRBV7-2 to TRBJ2-7, with D possibly called TRBD1 or TRBD2 (5 bases each). The germline V and J ends were trimmed by 1 base and 0 bases, with 10 bases remaining between them. Germline lookup yields CDR1 SGHTA and CDR2 FQGNSA. The CDR3 contains 15 residues. CDR3 residues: CASSLEPGSSYEQYF. The CDR3 nucleotides read TGTGCCAGCAGCTTAGAACCAGGGAGCTCCTACGAGCAGTACTTC.

Comments on this clonotype: One base away lies a much larger clone, so this may be a sequencing read error. The rearrangement links TRBV29-1 to TRBJ2-2, with 11 bases lining up with TRBD1. This CDR3 is 13 amino acids long. CDR1 is SQVTM and CDR2 is ANQGSEA in the germline V gene. The CDR3 bases are TGCAGCGCAAGGACAGGGGGCACCGGGGAGCGGTTTTTT. Translating gives CSARTGGTGERFF.

This clonotype was seen repeatedly, ten times or more. This chain links TRBV6-2 or TRBV6-3 with TRBJ2-1, with D tentatively TRBD2 (6 bases). Germline V gives CDR1 MNHEY, CDR2 SVGEGT. V was clipped by 6 bases and J by 8 bases, with 14 bases between them. The CDR3 runs to 13 residues. CDR3 in DNA: TGTGCCAGCAGCGGGGACTTTAGCGATGAGCAGTTCTTC. This encodes CASSGDFSDEQFF.

This clonotype appeared many times. The chain has TRBV6-1 and TRBJ2-3; 11 bases are shared with TRBD1. The length of the CDR3 is 16 residues. Germline V lookup: CDR1 MNHNS, CDR2 SASEGT. V lost 6 bases to trimming and J lost 4 bases; unmatched junction nucleotides: 9. The CDR3 nucleotides are TGTGCCAGCAGGACGGACAGGGGGCGAAGGGCAGATACGCAGTATTTT. Encoded protein: CASRTDRGRRADTQYF.

This clonotype was recorded many times. V is TRBV5-4 and J is TRBJ2-7; the D is unclear. V lost 0 bases to trimming and J lost 1 base, with 8 bases between them. CDR3 length equals 14 residues. The V gene's germline CDR1 is SGHNT and CDR2 YYREEE (reference sequence). CDR3 loop: CASSLGQISYEQYF. The CDR3 coding sequence is TGTGCCAGCAGCTTGGGCCAGATTTCCTACGAGCAGTACTTC.